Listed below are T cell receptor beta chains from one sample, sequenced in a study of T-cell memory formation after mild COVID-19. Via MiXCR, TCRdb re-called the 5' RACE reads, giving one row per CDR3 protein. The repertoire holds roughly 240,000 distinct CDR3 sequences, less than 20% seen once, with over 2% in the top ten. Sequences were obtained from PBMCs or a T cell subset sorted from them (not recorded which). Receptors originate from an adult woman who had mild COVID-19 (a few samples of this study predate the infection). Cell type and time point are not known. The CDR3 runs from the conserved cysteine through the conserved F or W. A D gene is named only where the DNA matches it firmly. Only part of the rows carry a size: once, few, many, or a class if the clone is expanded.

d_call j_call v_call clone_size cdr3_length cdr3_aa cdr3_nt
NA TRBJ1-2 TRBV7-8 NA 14 CASKGVATGDGYTF TGTGCCAGCAAGGGGGTCGCGACGGGGGATGGCTACACCTTC
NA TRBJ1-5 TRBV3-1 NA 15 CASSQDYRYNQPQHF TGTGCCAGCAGCCAAGACTACAGATACAATCAGCCCCAGCATTTT
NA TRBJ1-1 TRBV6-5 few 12 CASSADGLQAFF TGTGCCAGCAGTGCTGACGGATTACAAGCTTTCTTT
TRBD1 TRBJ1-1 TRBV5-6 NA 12 CASSWDRGKAFF TGTGCCAGCAGCTGGGACAGGGGGAAAGCTTTCTTT
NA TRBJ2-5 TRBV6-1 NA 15 CASSEVWQARETQYF TGTGCCAGCAGTGAAGTATGGCAGGCTCGGGAGACCCAGTACTTC
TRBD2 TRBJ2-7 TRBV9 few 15 CASSVAVVGLAEQYF TGTGCCAGCAGCGTAGCGGTAGTAGGACTAGCCGAGCAGTACTTC
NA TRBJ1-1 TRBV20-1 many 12 CSARGPDTEAFF TGCAGTGCTAGAGGTCCGGACACTGAAGCTTTCTTT
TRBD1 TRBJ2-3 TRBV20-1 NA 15 CSAGDRGAVTDTQYF TGCAGTGCAGGAGACAGGGGGGCCGTCACAGATACGCAGTATTTT
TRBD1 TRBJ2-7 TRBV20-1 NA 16 CSARDSGTGWSYEQYF TGCAGTGCTAGAGATTCGGGGACAGGGTGGTCCTACGAGCAGTACTTC
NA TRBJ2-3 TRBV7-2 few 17 CASSLVGGGRSTDTQYF TGTGCCAGCAGCTTAGTGGGAGGGGGGAGGAGCACAGATACGCAGTATTTT
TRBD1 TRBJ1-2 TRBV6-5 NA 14 CASSRGQGGYGYTF TGTGCCAGCAGCCGCGGACAGGGAGGCTATGGCTACACCTTC
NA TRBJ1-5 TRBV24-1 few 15 CATSDSWFSNQPQHF TGTGCCACCAGTGATTCTTGGTTTAGCAATCAGCCCCAGCATTTT
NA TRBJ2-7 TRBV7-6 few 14 CASSLGGLTYEQYF TGTGCCAGCAGCTTAGGGGGCCTAACCTACGAGCAGTACTTC
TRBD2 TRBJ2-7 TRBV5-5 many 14 CASSLASGDYEQYF TGTGCCAGCAGTCTGGCTAGCGGGGACTACGAGCAGTACTTC
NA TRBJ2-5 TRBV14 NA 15 CASSQEGSWGETQYF TGTGCCAGCAGCCAAGAAGGGAGCTGGGGGGAGACCCAGTACTTC
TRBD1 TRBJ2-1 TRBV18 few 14 CASSPGQGIDEQFF TGTGCCAGCTCACCCGGACAGGGGATAGATGAGCAGTTCTTC
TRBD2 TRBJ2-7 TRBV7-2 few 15 CASSSRAGGAYEQYF TGTGCCAGCAGCTCCCGGGCGGGAGGGGCCTACGAGCAGTACTTC
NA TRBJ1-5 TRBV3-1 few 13 CASSQGTSQPQHF TGTGCCAGCAGCCAAGGCACTTCTCAGCCCCAGCATTTT
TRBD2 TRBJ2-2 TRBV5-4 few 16 CASTPGTSGSAGELFF TGTGCCAGCACCCCCGGGACTAGCGGGAGTGCCGGGGAGCTGTTTTTT
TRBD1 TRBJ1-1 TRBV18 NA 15 CASSPLGTGDTEAFF TGTGCCAGCTCACCACTTGGGACAGGGGACACTGAAGCTTTCTTT
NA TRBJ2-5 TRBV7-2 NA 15 CASSLEVGVLETQYF TGTGCCAGCAGCTTAGAGGTCGGGGTTCTAGAGACCCAGTACTTC
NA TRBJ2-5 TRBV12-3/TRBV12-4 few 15 CASSLGPPSQETQYF TGTGCCAGCAGTTTAGGTCCACCTAGCCAAGAGACCCAGTACTTC
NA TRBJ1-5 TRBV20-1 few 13 CSARGSNLQPQHF TGCAGTGCTAGAGGATCAAACTTACAGCCCCAGCATTTT
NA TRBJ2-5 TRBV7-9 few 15 CASSLGVVPQETQYF TGTGCCAGCAGCTTAGGGGTGGTGCCCCAGGAGACCCAGTACTTC
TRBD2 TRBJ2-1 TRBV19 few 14 CASSRAGANNEQFF TGTGCCAGTAGTCGGGCGGGAGCCAACAATGAGCAGTTCTTC
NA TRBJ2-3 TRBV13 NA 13 CASSLRDQDTQYF TGTGCCAGCAGCTTAAGGGATCAAGATACGCAGTATTTT
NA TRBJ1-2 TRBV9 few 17 CASSSSSRQYPNYGYTF TGTGCCAGCAGCAGTTCCTCTCGACAGTATCCTAACTATGGCTACACCTTC
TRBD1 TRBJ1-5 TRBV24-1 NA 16 CATSVGTGGSNQPQHF TGTGCCACCAGTGTCGGGACAGGGGGATCAAATCAGCCCCAGCATTTT
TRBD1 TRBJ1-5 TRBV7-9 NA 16 CASSFEGALMNQPQHF TGTGCCAGCAGCTTCGAGGGGGCCCTAATGAATCAGCCCCAGCATTTT
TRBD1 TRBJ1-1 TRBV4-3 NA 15 CASSQDTGVNTEAFF TGCGCCAGCAGCCAAGATACAGGGGTGAACACTGAAGCTTTCTTT